The subject of this entry is one T cell receptor (beta chain). The target antigen is unknown. These data belong to a study of T cell repertoires in cytomegalovirus infection. Overall study context: Researchers turned to recently identified HLA-C-restricted CMV epitopes as well as well-studied HLA-B-restricted ones. Carrying CMV and the relevant HLA type showed in public TCR beta signatures.

General observations from the study: Dominating the ex vivo response were HLA-C-restricted CMV-specific TCR beta clonotypes. Carriers of CMV plus the relevant HLA were identified by cumulative public TCR beta family frequency.

Via MiXCR, TCRdb re-called the reads, giving one row per CDR3 protein. The repertoire consists of a few hundred thousand distinct CDR3 sequences, with about 35% occurring once and the leading ten covering less than 15%. This specimen consisted of cultured PBMCs, obtained from culture after CMV antigen stimulation. The clonotype originates from a human donor in good health (CMV status not recorded). Some clones in this sample may be carry-over from other donors' samples.

In DNA form, the CDR3 reads TGCGCCAGCAGCCAAGAGTTGCGGGAGACAGATACGCAGTATTTT. It translates to CASSQELRETDTQYF. The chain combines TRBV4-3 with TRBJ2-3, with 7 bases aligning to TRBD2. CDR1 is LGHNA and CDR2 is YSLEER in the germline V gene. The CDR3 runs to 15 residues. Trimming at V came to 0 bases and at J to 3 bases, leaving 3 bases not matched to a gene.